This T cell receptor (beta chain) was identified in a study of CD8+CD57+ T cells in acquired aplastic anemia. Template material for TCR beta VDJ and CDR3 profiling consisted of genomic DNA. TCRdb recomputed calls from the reads with MiXCR, one row per CDR3 protein. The sample yields some 200,000 distinct CDR3 sequences, around half seen once. This clonotype was seen just once. It may be a read error: a sequence one base away is much more abundant. Germline V gene data show CDR1 as MNHNS and CDR2 as SASEGT. Trimming took 6 bases from V and 3 from J, leaving 11 bases between them. The CDR3 is 13 amino acids. Before being chosen for sequencing, patients had shown CD8+CD57+ cell expansion by flow cytometry.

This chain joins TRBV6-1 and TRBJ1-1; no clear D gene. The sequencing input was sorted CD4+, CD8+, or CD8+CD57+ T cells (not recorded which) from PBMCs. The sequence was obtained from a human donor with aplastic anemia. CDR3 nucleotide sequence: TGTGCCAGCAGCTCGGCCAGTTACACTGAAGCTTTCTTT. It encodes CASSSASYTEAFF.